The subject of this entry is one T cell receptor (beta chain). No antigen is known for it. The sample is drawn from a study of cytomegalovirus exposure and HLA in healthy donors. The germline gives CDR1 SGHVS, CDR2 FQNEAQ. The CDR3 runs 15 residues. Trimming stripped 5 bases from V and 4 bases from J, with 14 bases between. The study's findings and limits: When a later analysis compared HLA-associated TCR beta chains with equally common others, the HLA-associated chains turned out to be more clonally expanded and to have lower generation probabilities. The investigators catalogued 150 or so TCR beta chains as cytomegalovirus-associated.

The PCR made use of 60 Vbeta and 13 Jbeta primers. Data came from immunoSEQ multiplex PCR; TCRdb stores just in-frame clones and leaves some out. The profile shows 150,000 to 200,000 clones, around 82% of them singletons. This receptor was obtained from a boy aged 10-17 years in good health and CMV-seronegative. V is TRBV7-8 and J is TRBJ1-4; a possible D gene is TRBD1 (6 bases). Material: PBMCs. CDR3 sequence reads: CASSPDDRFNEKLFF. CDR3 nucleotide sequence: TGTGCCAGCAGCCCAGATGACAGGTTTAATGAAAAACTGTTTTTT.